This TCR beta chain was sequenced during a study of shared clonotypes between healthy human individuals. Points from the study as a whole: All-four-donor shared clonotypes had higher generation probabilities than non-shared clonotypes did.

TCRdb's table, derived via immunoSEQ multiplex PCR, lists solely in-frame clones and lacks some. The repertoire holds about 2.3 million clones, with just over 90% as singletons. As regards this clone: Its antigen is not identified.

Investigators divided CD4+ cells into CD45RA+ naive and CD45RA-negative memory subsets. V dropped 3 bases and J dropped 7; count of bases not matched to a gene: 18. Germline CDR1 is MGHRA and CDR2 is YSYEKL. The CDR3 is made up of 17 amino acids. The chain uses TRBV4-1 and TRBJ2-7, with 7 bases matching TRBD1. The material sequenced was naive CD4+ T cells from PBMCs. The subset is: CD45RA+ positively selected. The clonotype was recovered from a man aged 18 to 30 in good health. Some clones in this sample may be carry-over from other donors' samples. CDR3 DNA sequence: TGCGCCAGCAGCCATTGCGAGTCAGGGGCCTTCAGGGGGGAGCAGTACTTC. Protein: CASSHCESGAFRGEQYF.